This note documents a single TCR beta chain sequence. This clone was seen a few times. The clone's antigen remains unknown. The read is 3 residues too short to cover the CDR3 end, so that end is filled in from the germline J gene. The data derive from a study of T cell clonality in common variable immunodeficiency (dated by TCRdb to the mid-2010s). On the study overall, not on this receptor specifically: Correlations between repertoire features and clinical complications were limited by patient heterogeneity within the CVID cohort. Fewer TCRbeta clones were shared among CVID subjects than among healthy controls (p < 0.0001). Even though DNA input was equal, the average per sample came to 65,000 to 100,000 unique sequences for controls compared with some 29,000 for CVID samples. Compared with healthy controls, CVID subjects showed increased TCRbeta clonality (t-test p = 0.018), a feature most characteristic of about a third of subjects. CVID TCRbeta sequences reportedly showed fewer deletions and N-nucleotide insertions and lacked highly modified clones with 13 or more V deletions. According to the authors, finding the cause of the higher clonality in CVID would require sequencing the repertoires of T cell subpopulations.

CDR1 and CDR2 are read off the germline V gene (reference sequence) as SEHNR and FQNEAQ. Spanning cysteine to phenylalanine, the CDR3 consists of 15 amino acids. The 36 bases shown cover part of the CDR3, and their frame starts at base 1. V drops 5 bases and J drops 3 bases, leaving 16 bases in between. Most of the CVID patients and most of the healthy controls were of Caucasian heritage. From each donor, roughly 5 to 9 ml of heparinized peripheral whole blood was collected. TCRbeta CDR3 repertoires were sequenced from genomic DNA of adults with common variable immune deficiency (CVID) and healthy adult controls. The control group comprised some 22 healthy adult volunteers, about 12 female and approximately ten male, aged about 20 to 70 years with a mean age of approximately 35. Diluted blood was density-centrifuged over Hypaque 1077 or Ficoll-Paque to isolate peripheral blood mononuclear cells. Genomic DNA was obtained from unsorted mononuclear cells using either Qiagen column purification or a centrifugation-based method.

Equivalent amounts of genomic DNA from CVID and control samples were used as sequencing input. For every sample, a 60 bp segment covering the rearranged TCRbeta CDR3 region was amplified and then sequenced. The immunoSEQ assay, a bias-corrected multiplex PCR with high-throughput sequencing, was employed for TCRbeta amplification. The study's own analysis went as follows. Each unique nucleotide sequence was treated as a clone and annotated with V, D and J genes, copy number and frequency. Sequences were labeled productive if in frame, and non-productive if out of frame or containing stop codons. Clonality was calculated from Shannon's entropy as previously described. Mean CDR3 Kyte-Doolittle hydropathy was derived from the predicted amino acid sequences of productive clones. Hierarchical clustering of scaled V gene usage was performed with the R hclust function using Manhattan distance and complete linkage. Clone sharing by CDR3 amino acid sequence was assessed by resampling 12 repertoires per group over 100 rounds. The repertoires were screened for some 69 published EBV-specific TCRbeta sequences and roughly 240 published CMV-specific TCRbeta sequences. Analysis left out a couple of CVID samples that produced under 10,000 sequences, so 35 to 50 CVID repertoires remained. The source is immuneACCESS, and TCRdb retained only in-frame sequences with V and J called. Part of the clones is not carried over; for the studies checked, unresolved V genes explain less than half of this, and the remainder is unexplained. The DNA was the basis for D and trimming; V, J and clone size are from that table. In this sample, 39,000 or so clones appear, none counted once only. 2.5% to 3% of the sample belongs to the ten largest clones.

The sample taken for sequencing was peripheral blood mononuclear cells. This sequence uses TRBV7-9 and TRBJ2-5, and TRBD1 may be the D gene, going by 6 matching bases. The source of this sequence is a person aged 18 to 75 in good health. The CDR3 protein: CASSPGQRGKETQYF. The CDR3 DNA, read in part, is TGTGCCAGCAGCCCAGGACAGCGTGGGAAAGAGACC.